This TCR beta chain was captured in a study of regulatory T cells in long-lasting Graves disease. The J segment lost 8 bases and the V segment lost 7 bases, leaving 8 bases of the junction unmatched. This CDR3 is built from 13 residues. The V gene's germline CDR1 is SEHNR and CDR2 FQNEAQ (reference sequence). Building the TCR beta libraries relied on iRepertoire HTBI primers, and CDR3 regions underwent Arm-PCR. TCRdb recomputed calls from the multiplex PCR reads with MiXCR, one row per CDR3 protein. The sample has 450,000 to 700,000 distinct CDR3 sequences, approximately 13% seen once. The time point: newly diagnosed GD, antithyroid drugs for less than 3 months. There was RNA extracted from PBMCs, and the TCR library was made from it. This clonotype occurred many times. These data also featured in a second study, about T cells in Graves' hyperthyroidism and ophthalmopathy.

The rearrangement links TRBV7-9 to TRBJ2-1; 7 nucleotides line up with TRBD1. The clonotype originates from a man aged 25 to 40 with Graves disease. Source: peripheral blood mononuclear cells (PBMCs), taken at new diagnosis, from a patient treated with antithyroid drugs. CDR3 DNA: TGTGCCAGCACCCAACGTCAGGGGGATGAGCAGTTCTTC. This translates into CASTQRQGDEQFF. Full variable domain (outside the CDR3, taken from reference TRBV7-9 and TRBJ2-1): DTGVSQNPRHKITKRGQNVTFRCDPISEHNRLYWYRQTLGQGPEFLTYFQNEAQLEKSRLLSDRFSAERPKGSFSTLEIQRTEQGDSAMYLCASTQRQGDEQFFGPGTRLTVL.